This TCR beta chain originates from a study of cytomegalovirus exposure and HLA in healthy donors. Study results and caveats: Later work found most CMV-associated TCR beta chains apparently HLA-restricted.

The CDR3 has 14 amino acids. Trimming took 10 bases from V and 5 from J; bases not matched to a gene: 13. Germline V gene lookup returns CDR1 KGHSH and CDR2 LQKENI. Primers included in the PCR were 60 Vbeta and 13 Jbeta primers. Here immunoSEQ multiplex PCR was the method, and the copy in TCRdb shows in-frame clones only, minus some. This table holds 95,000 to 110,000 clones, around 85% found once. Details on this clone: No antigen is known for it.

Sequencing was performed on PBMCs. This rearrangement joins TRBV18 to TRBJ2-7; 8 bases line up with TRBD2. The origin of this receptor is a man aged 30 to 45 in good health and CMV-seronegative. The CDR3 protein is CATSSWDGRDEQYF. CDR3 in DNA: TGTGCCACCTCGAGTTGGGACGGGAGGGACGAGCAGTACTTC.